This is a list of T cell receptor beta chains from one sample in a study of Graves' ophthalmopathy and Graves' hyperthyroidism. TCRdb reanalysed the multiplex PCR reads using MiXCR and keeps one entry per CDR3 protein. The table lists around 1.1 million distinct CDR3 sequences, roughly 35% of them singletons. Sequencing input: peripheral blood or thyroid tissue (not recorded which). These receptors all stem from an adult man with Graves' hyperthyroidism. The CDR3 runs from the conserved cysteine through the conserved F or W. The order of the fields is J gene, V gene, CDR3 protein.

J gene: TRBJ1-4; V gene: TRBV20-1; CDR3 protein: CSAETWRIVGKLFF
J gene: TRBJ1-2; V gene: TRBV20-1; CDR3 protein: CSARDLAGNGYTF
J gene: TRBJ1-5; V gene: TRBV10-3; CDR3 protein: CAIRRQGNQPQHF
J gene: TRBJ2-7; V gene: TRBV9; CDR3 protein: CASSPRLASGGYEQYF
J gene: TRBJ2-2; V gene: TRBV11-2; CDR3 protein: CASSLGRGFGELFF
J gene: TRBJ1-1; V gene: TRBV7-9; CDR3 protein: CASSNLPGQVNTEAFF
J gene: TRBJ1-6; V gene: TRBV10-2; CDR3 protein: CASSESGRGSSPLHF
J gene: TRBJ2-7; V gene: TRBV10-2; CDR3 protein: CASSVTGTGDSEQYF
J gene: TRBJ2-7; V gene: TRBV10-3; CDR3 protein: CAILDNRGQDYEQYF
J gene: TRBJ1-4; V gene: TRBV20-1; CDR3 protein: CSARAGRDRSEKLFF
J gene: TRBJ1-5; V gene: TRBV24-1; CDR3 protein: CATSDSGRPQHF
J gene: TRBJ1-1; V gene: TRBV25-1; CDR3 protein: CASSDEDGNQGTEAFF
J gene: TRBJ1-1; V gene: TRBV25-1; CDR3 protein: CASSEDSGIWAEAFF
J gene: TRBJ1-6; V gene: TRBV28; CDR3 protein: CAGRDRDNSPLHF
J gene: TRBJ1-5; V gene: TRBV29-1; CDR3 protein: CSVEAGTNQPQHF
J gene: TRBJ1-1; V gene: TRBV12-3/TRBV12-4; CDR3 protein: CASSLDNRQLSTEAFF
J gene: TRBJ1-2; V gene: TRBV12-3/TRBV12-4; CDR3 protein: CASSLGTGANYGYTF
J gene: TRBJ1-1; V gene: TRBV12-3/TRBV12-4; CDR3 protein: CASIPGGSGTEAFF
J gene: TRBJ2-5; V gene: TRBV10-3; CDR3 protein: CAIRPGPGLAGPMRTKETQYF
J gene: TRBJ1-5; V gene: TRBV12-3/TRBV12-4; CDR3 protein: CASSRTGTDNHQPQHF